This T cell receptor (beta chain) stems from a study of T cells in localized non-small cell lung cancer (TCRdb year 2020). With respect to the entire study: Comparing tumors with uninvolved tumor-adjacent lungs, the study looked at the T cell repertoires of over 200 patients with early-stage NSCLC. The cohort consisted of 236 treatment-naive NSCLC patients whose localized lung tumors had been resected. A mean age of around 66 years was recorded for the NSCLC patients, of whom 120 to 150 were male and 95 to 110 were female. Results and caveats for the whole study, not just this receptor: A median of around 60 of the top 100 tumor clones turned up in the paired uninvolved adjacent lung, and approximately 30 of those clones also ranked among the top 100 of that same adjacent lung. The highest T cell clonality was observed in uninvolved tumor-adjacent lung, where clonality exceeded that of tumor, suggesting that antigenic responses were more focused in uninvolved tumor-adjacent lung. Because the study design was exploratory, TCR variables were selected using unadjusted p-values without false-discovery rate correction. Because multi-region sequencing of the tumors was not done, intratumor heterogeneity could not be ruled out. Higher blood T cell density associated with longer overall survival, while higher adjacent-lung clonality associated with shorter survival.

TCR beta CDR3 regions were sequenced from DNA using the immunoSEQ Assay. The authors' analysis ran thus. T cell density was computed as TCR beta template counts normalized to usable DNA estimated by amplifying housekeeping genes. Using the preseqR package, richness was estimated by extrapolating to 120,000 templates for tissue samples and 400,000 templates for PBMC samples. Clonality was calculated as one minus Pielou's evenness. Tissue-enriched TCRs were identified through differential abundance testing performed on productive amino-acid clonotypes, with a minimum total count of 5 and an alpha of 0.1. The Jaccard Index and the Morisita Overlap Index were used to quantify repertoire overlap between compartments. GLIPH grouped TCR beta CDR3s together with public tetramer-defined viral CDR3s, and a viral motif had to include at least three viral sequences and show V-gene enrichment. The clones in this table, taken by TCRdb from immuneACCESS, are in-frame only. Not every clone is retained; where verified, under half of the shortfall comes from an unresolved V gene, and the cause of the rest is unknown. That table gives V, J and clone size, and the DNA gave D and trimming. The sample records about 1,100 clones, less than 20% of which are singletons. Of the sample, roughly 14% falls within the top ten clones.

Uninvolved adjacent lung was taken at least 2 cm from the tumor margin and confirmed free of atypia by two independent pathologists. At diagnosis, tumor, uninvolved tumor-adjacent lung and peripheral blood were collected and then preserved as a mix of FFPE and fresh-frozen material. There are a few counts of this clone. The antigen it binds to is not known. No per-base quality is available; no much larger clone lies one base away. Looking up the germline V gene (reference sequence) yields CDR1 GTSNPN and CDR2 SVGIG. From the cysteine through the phenylalanine, the CDR3 covers 13 amino acids. The DNA shown is the 39-base CDR3, in frame from base 1. V has 7 bases trimmed and J has 3 bases trimmed; junction bases matching no gene number 8.

This clonotype was sampled from a man aged 35-69 years with stage II lung adenocarcinoma. The chain links TRBV30 with TRBJ1-2, with 7 bases aligning to TRBD1. Specimen: normal lung tissue next to the tumor, collected before any cancer treatment. The CDR3 protein sequence reads: CASKSDRDYGYTF. The bases read TGTGCCTCTAAGTCTGACAGGGACTATGGCTACACCTTC.